The sequence of this T cell receptor (beta chain) was determined in a study of cytomegalovirus exposure and HLA in healthy donors. General study points: Cytomegalovirus status, reportedly, was diagnosed with high specificity and sensitivity by the classifier.

This clone was observed a few times. Its antigen remains unknown. Germline assignment: CDR1 MNHEY and CDR2 SVGAGI. Trimming left V 6 bases short and J 4 bases short, with 13 bases between. The CDR3 covers 13 residues. The protocol was immunoSEQ multiplex PCR, while the TCRdb copy is restricted to in-frame clones and leaves out a portion. This table holds about 270,000 clones, 80% to 90% found once. V gene TRBV6-5 combines with J gene TRBJ2-7, with D possibly matching TRBD1 (5 bases). This TCR came from a woman between 18 and 30 years old in good health and CMV-seronegative. Sample: PBMCs. The CDR3 spells CASRPLTDYEQYF. Here the CDR3 DNA reads TGTGCCAGCAGGCCCCTGACAGATTACGAGCAGTACTTC.